The rows below give T cell receptor beta chains drawn from one sample of a study of identical twins. From the 5' RACE reads, TCRdb called clonotypes with MiXCR, one entry per CDR3 protein. The table includes approximately 210,000 distinct CDR3 sequences, approximately 5.9% detected once. This sample also belongs to another study, concerning T cells expressing NK-cell markers.

Sample: CD8+ T cells sorted from blood. Receptor source: a woman younger than 30 in good health. The CDR3 runs from the conserved cysteine through the conserved F or W. The D gene is left open where the match is weak. The size field is filled for only some rows; it gives once, few, many or a size class.

DNA | CDR3 | J | V | size | D | length
TGTGCCTGGAGGGGAAAGGATGGCTACACCTTC | CAWRGKDGYTF | TRBJ1-2 | TRBV30 | few | NA | 11
TGTGCCAGCAGCTTAATGCTCGCGGAGACCCAGTACTTC | CASSLMLAETQYF | TRBJ2-5 | TRBV7-9 | NA | NA | 13
TGTGCCAGCAGTCCCCCTAGTCCGCATACCGAGCAGTACTTC | CASSPPSPHTEQYF | TRBJ2-7 | TRBV7-8 | NA | NA | 14
TGTGCCAGCAGCCCTGGACCCCGCAATGAGCAGTTCTTC | CASSPGPRNEQFF | TRBJ2-1 | TRBV13 | NA | NA | 13
TGTGCCAGCAGCTTGTACGTTAGCGGGATTTCGGATACGCAGTATTTT | CASSLYVSGISDTQYF | TRBJ2-3 | TRBV7-9 | NA | TRBD2 | 16
TGTGCCAGCAGAGGGGGACTAGCGGGGGAGCAGTACTTC | CASRGGLAGEQYF | TRBJ2-7 | TRBV7-2 | NA | TRBD2 | 13
TGTGCCAGCAGCCAAGATGACGGAAAACTGTTTTTT | CASSQDDGKLFF | TRBJ1-4 | TRBV4-2 | NA | NA | 12
TGTGCCAGCAGTACAGGGGCGGCCAACGTCCTGACTTTC | CASSTGAANVLTF | TRBJ2-6 | TRBV6-4 | few | TRBD1 | 13
TGTGCCAGCAGCTCCAATCCCGGGACGGATGATTATGGCTACACCTTC | CASSSNPGTDDYGYTF | TRBJ1-2 | TRBV11-2 | NA | NA | 16
TGTGCCAGCAGTCATAACGGGACTAGCGCCGCCTACGAGCAGTACTTC | CASSHNGTSAAYEQYF | TRBJ2-7 | TRBV9 | few | TRBD2 | 16
TGTGCCAGCAGCATCAGGTCGGATACGCAGTATTTT | CASSIRSDTQYF | TRBJ2-3 | TRBV7-8 | few | NA | 12
TGTGCCAGCAGCTTAGAGGCCGGAAGATTGGGTTCACCCCTCCACTTT | CASSLEAGRLGSPLHF | TRBJ1-6 | TRBV7-9 | NA | NA | 16
TGTGCCAGCAGCCAACTGGGACTTTCAGAGACCCAGTACTTC | CASSQLGLSETQYF | TRBJ2-5 | TRBV7-8 | NA | NA | 14
TGTGCCAGCAGTTACTTAGCCAGCGGGGAGCTGTTTTTT | CASSYLASGELFF | TRBJ2-2 | TRBV6-2/TRBV6-3 | NA | NA | 13
TGTGCCAGCAGACGGGGGCGGGGTGGACCCTACAATGAGCAGTTCTTC | CASRRGRGGPYNEQFF | TRBJ2-1 | TRBV11-2 | NA | NA | 16
TGCAGTGCTAGAAGCGTCGCGGAGCAGTTCTTC | CSARSVAEQFF | TRBJ2-1 | TRBV20-1 | many | NA | 11
TGCAGCGTTTCACAGGGGACTTCCTATCAGCCCCAGCATTTT | CSVSQGTSYQPQHF | TRBJ1-5 | TRBV29-1 | few | TRBD1 | 14
TGTACCAGCAGTTTTCCTCTCGTCAGGGGTTCTGGGGCCAACGTCCTGACTTTC | CTSSFPLVRGSGANVLTF | TRBJ2-6 | TRBV12-3/TRBV12-4 | NA | NA | 18
TGTGCCAGCAGCCAAGCCCGAGGACAGCCAGATACGCAGTATTTT | CASSQARGQPDTQYF | TRBJ2-3 | TRBV4-2 | medium-sized | NA | 15
TGTGCCAGCAGGGACAGGTTTTCCTACGAGCAGTACTTC | CASRDRFSYEQYF | TRBJ2-7 | TRBV2 | NA | TRBD1 | 13
TGTGCCAGCAGCCCGACAGGGGATACAGATACGCAGTATTTT | CASSPTGDTDTQYF | TRBJ2-3 | TRBV6-2/TRBV6-3 | many | TRBD1 | 14
TGTGCCAGTCAGGGACGCACTGAAGCTTTCTTT | CASQGRTEAFF | TRBJ1-1 | TRBV2 | NA | NA | 11
TGTGCCAGCAGTCCCGACAGGGACGGGGGTATAGATACGCAGTATTTT | CASSPDRDGGIDTQYF | TRBJ2-3 | TRBV27 | NA | NA | 16
TGTGCCACCAGTGACCTGACCGCACGGGGTTATGAGCAGTTCTTC | CATSDLTARGYEQFF | TRBJ2-1 | TRBV24-1 | NA | NA | 15
TGTGCCAGCAGCCAATCGAGGCAGCCCCAGCATTTT | CASSQSRQPQHF | TRBJ1-5 | TRBV16 | few | NA | 12
TGCAGCGTTATTGGACAGAACAATGAGCAGTTCTTC | CSVIGQNNEQFF | TRBJ2-1 | TRBV29-1 | many | NA | 12
TGTGCCATCTCGCCCACAGGAGGCACTGAAGCTTTCTTT | CAISPTGGTEAFF | TRBJ1-1 | TRBV27 | NA | NA | 13
TGTGCCAGCAGCCCGAACTCCGGGACAGGGACCGCCGCCGAGCAGTACTTC | CASSPNSGTGTAAEQYF | TRBJ2-7 | TRBV11-2 | few | TRBD1 | 17
TGTGCCAGCAGAGGCGCGGAGACCCAGTACTTC | CASRGAETQYF | TRBJ2-5 | TRBV6-1 | NA | NA | 11
TGTGCCAGCAGAAGTAACACTGAAGAGACCCAGTACTTC | CASRSNTEETQYF | TRBJ2-5 | TRBV27 | few | NA | 13
TGCGCCAGCAGCCAAGGGAGGACTAGCTATGAGCAGTTCTTC | CASSQGRTSYEQFF | TRBJ2-1 | TRBV4-3 | many | TRBD2 | 14
TGTGCCATCAGTAATTCCGGGACAGGCAATTCACCCCTCCACTTT | CAISNSGTGNSPLHF | TRBJ1-6 | TRBV10-3 | few | TRBD1 | 15
TGTGCCAGCACCCAGGAGGGGGAAGGGACAGATACGCAGTATTTT | CASTQEGEGTDTQYF | TRBJ2-3 | TRBV7-9 | NA | NA | 15
TGTGCCAGCAGCCAACTTGCCCCCGGGACATCGGGAAACACCATATATTTT | CASSQLAPGTSGNTIYF | TRBJ1-3 | TRBV12-3/TRBV12-4 | few | NA | 17
TGTGCCAGCAGCCAAGTTGTGTCAGGGGCCCCTGAAGCTTTCTTT | CASSQVVSGAPEAFF | TRBJ1-1 | TRBV4-2 | few | NA | 15
TGTGCCAGCAGCTTAGCAGGAGGAGGGGTCGGCACTGAAGCTTTCTTT | CASSLAGGGVGTEAFF | TRBJ1-1 | TRBV7-9 | many | NA | 16
TGCGCCAGCAGCCAGGCACAGGGGCTTATAACTGAAGCTTTCTTT | CASSQAQGLITEAFF | TRBJ1-1 | TRBV4-3 | few | TRBD1 | 15
TGCAGCGCCCCAGACGCTACGAACTATGGCTACACCTTC | CSAPDATNYGYTF | TRBJ1-2 | TRBV29-1 | few | NA | 13
TGTGCCAGCAGGCAGCCCAGCGGACTATCGAACACCGGGGAGCTGTTTTTT | CASRQPSGLSNTGELFF | TRBJ2-2 | TRBV7-9 | few | NA | 17
TGTGCCAGCAGTGAAATCGGGACAGATACCAGGGGGCTCTATGGCTACACCTTC | CASSEIGTDTRGLYGYTF | TRBJ1-2 | TRBV2 | few | TRBD1 | 18
TGTGCCAGCAGCGCGACAGGGGGAAGTATTTCACCCCTCCACTTT | CASSATGGSISPLHF | TRBJ1-6 | TRBV12-3/TRBV12-4 | many | TRBD1 | 15
TGTGCCAGCAGCCGCATAGGTGGGAGGGATCGGTACGAGCAGTACTTC | CASSRIGGRDRYEQYF | TRBJ2-7 | TRBV11-2 | few | TRBD2 | 16
TGTGCCAGCAGCTTGTTTTCAGATACGCAGTATTTT | CASSLFSDTQYF | TRBJ2-3 | TRBV7-9 | many | NA | 12
TGCGCCAGCAGCCCTCCCGGGAGGCGGTCAGATACGCAGTATTTT | CASSPPGRRSDTQYF | TRBJ2-3 | TRBV4-1 | few | TRBD2 | 15
TGTGCCAGCGGGATAACGGGACTAGCGGGGCCCAATCCCTACAATGAGCAGTTCTTC | CASGITGLAGPNPYNEQFF | TRBJ2-1 | TRBV6-1 | few | TRBD2 | 19
TGCGCCAGCAGCTTGGCCCAGGGCATGAACACTGAAGCTTTCTTT | CASSLAQGMNTEAFF | TRBJ1-1 | TRBV7-9 | many | NA | 15
TGTGCCAGCAGCTTAGGCCTGGATACGCAGTATTTT | CASSLGLDTQYF | TRBJ2-3 | TRBV7-6 | many | NA | 12
TGTGCCAGCAGTTCGCTTCCGGGACAGCCAGAGACCCAGTACTTC | CASSSLPGQPETQYF | TRBJ2-5 | TRBV2 | NA | TRBD1 | 15
TGTGCCAGCAGCCCTCTGGCGGGGGTAATGAACACTGAAGCTTTCTTT | CASSPLAGVMNTEAFF | TRBJ1-1 | TRBV7-9 | few | NA | 16
TGTGCCAGCAGCTTAGGTACCCAGCCCCAGCATTTT | CASSLGTQPQHF | TRBJ1-5 | TRBV7-9 | many | NA | 12
TGCGCCAGCAGCACGGATAGCTACGAGCAGTACTTC | CASSTDSYEQYF | TRBJ2-7 | TRBV5-1 | many | NA | 12
TGTGCCAGCAGTTCCCTCGGGATCCTAGCGGGCACGACACATCGCACAGATACGCAGTATTTT | CASSSLGILAGTTHRTDTQYF | TRBJ2-3 | TRBV27 | many | TRBD2 | 21
TGTGCCAGCTGTGGGGGGGGAAACACTGAAGCTTTCTTT | CASCGGGNTEAFF | TRBJ1-1 | TRBV6-1 | few | NA | 13